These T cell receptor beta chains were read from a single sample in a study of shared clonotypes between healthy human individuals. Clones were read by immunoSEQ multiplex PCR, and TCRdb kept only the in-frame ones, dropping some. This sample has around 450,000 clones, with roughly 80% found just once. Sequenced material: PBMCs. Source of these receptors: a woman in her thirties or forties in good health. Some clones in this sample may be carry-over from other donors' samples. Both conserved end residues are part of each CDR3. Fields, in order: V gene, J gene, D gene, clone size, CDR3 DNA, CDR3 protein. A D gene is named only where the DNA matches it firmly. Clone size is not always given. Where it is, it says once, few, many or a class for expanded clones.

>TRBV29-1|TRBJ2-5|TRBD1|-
TGCAGCGTTGACGAGGGGGCAGGGGAGACCCAGTACTTC
CSVDEGAGETQYF
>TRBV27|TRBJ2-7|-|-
TGTGCCAGCAGTTTTGCTAGGGGGACCTACGAGCAGTACTTC
CASSFARGTYEQYF
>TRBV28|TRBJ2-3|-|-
TGTGCCAGCGGCAGCCTAGCTCGGCCCACAGATACGCAGTATTTT
CASGSLARPTDTQYF
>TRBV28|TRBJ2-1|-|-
TGTGCCAGCAGTGCACCCTACAGCAATGAGCAGTTCTTC
CASSAPYSNEQFF
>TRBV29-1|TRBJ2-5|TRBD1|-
TGCAGCGTTGGTCCGACAGGGCATCCCGAGACCCAGTACTTC
CSVGPTGHPETQYF
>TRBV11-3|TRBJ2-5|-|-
TGTGCCAGCGCGAGACAGGCTCAAGAGACCCAGTACTTC
CASARQAQETQYF
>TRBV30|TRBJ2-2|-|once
TGTGCCTGGAGGGGATGGGGGACCGGGGAGCTGTTTTTT
CAWRGWGTGELFF
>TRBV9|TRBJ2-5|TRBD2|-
TGTGCCAGCAGCCCCGGATTAGCGGGAACAGAGACCCAGTACTTC
CASSPGLAGTETQYF
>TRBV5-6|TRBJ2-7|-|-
TGTGCCAGCAGCTTGGATTCCTTTGGTGTGTACGAGCAGTACTTC
CASSLDSFGVYEQYF
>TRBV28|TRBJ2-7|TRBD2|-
TGTGCCAGCAGTTTGCGGCTAGCGGGCGAGCAGTACTTC
CASSLRLAGEQYF
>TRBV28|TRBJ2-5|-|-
TGTGCCAGCGGGAGGGAGACCCAGTACTTC
CASGRETQYF
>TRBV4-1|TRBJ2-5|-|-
TGCGCCAGCAGCCAGGGGTCGAGAGAGACCCAGTACTTC
CASSQGSRETQYF
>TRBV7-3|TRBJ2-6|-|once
TGTGCCAGCAGCAACGGGGCCTCTGGGGCCAACGTCCTGACTTTC
CASSNGASGANVLTF
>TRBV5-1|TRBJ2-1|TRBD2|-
TGCGCCAGCAGCTTGGTAACTAGCGGGGGCGGGAATGAGCAGTTCTTC
CASSLVTSGGGNEQFF
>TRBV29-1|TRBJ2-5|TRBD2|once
TGCAGCGTTGGGCGGGAGGTGGAAGAGACCCAGTACTTC
CSVGREVEETQYF
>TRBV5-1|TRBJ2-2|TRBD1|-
TGCGCCAGCAGCTCACAGGGGGCGCGTAACACCGGGGAGCTGTTTTTT
CASSSQGARNTGELFF
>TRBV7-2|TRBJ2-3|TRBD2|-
TGTGCCAGCCAATTGGGGGGAGGGTATCCAGATACGCAGTATTTT
CASQLGGGYPDTQYF
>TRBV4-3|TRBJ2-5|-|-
TGCGCCAGCAGCCCTCACCGGGGCCAGGGATCCGAGACCCAGTACTTC
CASSPHRGQGSETQYF
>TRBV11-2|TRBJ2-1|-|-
TGTGCCAGCAGCTTCCGACTAGTCGAACACAATGAGCAGTTCTTC
CASSFRLVEHNEQFF
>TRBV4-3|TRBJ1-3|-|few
TGCGCCAGCAGCCAACAGTGGGGTCTCGGAAACACCATATATTTT
CASSQQWGLGNTIYF
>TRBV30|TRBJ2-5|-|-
TGTGCCTGGGGACCTCAAGAGACCCAGTACTTC
CAWGPQETQYF
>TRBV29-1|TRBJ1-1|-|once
TGCAGCGTTGTCCTAACCCGAGGTGGGATCGAAGCTTTCTTT
CSVVLTRGGIEAFF
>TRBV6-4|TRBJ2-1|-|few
TGTGCCAGCAGTTCCAGCGCCACCCGGGGCAATGAGCAGTTCTTC
CASSSSATRGNEQFF
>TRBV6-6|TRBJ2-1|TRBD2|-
TGTGCCAGCAGAACTAGCGGAGCTGACAATGAGCAGTTCTTC
CASRTSGADNEQFF
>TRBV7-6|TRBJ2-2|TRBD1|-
TGTGCCAGCAGCTCCAGGGGGCTTATCGGGGAGCTGTTTTTT
CASSSRGLIGELFF
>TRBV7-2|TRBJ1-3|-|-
TGTGCCAGCAGCCCCGAGACCTTCTCTGGAAACACCATATATTTT
CASSPETFSGNTIYF
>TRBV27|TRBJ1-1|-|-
TGTGCCAGCAGCGCCGGGGGGGTCGGTATTACTGAAGCTTTCTTT
CASSAGGVGITEAFF
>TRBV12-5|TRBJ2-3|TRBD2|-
TGTGCTAGTGGTTTGGACCCGCCAGCGGGAGCGACAGATACGCAGTATTTT
CASGLDPPAGATDTQYF
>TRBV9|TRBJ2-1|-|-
TGTGCCAGCAGCGAGCCCCGGGACTCTTCCTACAATGAGCAGTTCTTC
CASSEPRDSSYNEQFF
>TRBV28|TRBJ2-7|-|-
TGTGCCAGCACACCCTCGGGGGCGGGCTACGAGCAGTACTTC
CASTPSGAGYEQYF
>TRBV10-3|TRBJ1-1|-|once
TGTGCCATCAGAGCGGGGTGGGGCACTGAAGCTTTCTTT
CAIRAGWGTEAFF
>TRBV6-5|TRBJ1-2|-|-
TGTGCCAGCAGTTTAATAACGGGGGCGGAGTATGGCTACACCTTC
CASSLITGAEYGYTF
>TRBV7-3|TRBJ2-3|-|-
TGTGCCAGCAGCTTACTAGGTTTAGATACGCAGTATTTT
CASSLLGLDTQYF
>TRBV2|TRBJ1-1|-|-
TGTGCCAGCAGGTACAGCCACACTGAAGCTTTCTTT
CASRYSHTEAFF
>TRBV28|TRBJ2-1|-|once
TGTGCCAGCAGTTTAGTTAACAATGAGCAGTTCTTC
CASSLVNNEQFF
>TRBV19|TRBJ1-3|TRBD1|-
TGTGCCAGTAGTAGGACAGGTCTGAACCGAAACACCATATATTTT
CASSRTGLNRNTIYF
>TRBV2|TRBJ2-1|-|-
TGTGCCAGCAGTGGGGGCCCAAGCTCCTACAATGAGCAGTTCTTC
CASSGGPSSYNEQFF
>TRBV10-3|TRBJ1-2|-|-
TGTGCCGCTGGTACAGGGAACCTCGCTAACTATGGCTACACCTTC
CAAGTGNLANYGYTF
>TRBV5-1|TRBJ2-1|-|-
TGCGCCAGCAGCTTCGGATTCGAGAGCTCCTACAATGAGCAGTTCTTC
CASSFGFESSYNEQFF
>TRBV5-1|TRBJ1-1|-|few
TGCGCCAGCAGCTTGGAAGGCACTGAAGCTTTCTTT
CASSLEGTEAFF
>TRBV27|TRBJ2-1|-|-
TGTGCCAGCAGTCCCCTGGGGTCTACTAGCTCCTACAATGAGCAGTTCTTC
CASSPLGSTSSYNEQFF
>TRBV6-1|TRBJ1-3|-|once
TGTGCCAGCAGTGAATTTCTTAGCTCTGGAAACACCATATATTTT
CASSEFLSSGNTIYF
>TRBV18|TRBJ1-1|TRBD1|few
TGTGCCAGCTCAAGCGGACAGGGGACGACTGAAGCTTTCTTT
CASSSGQGTTEAFF
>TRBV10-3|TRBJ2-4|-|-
TGTGCCATCAGTGATCAATGGGGGGCGGAAAACATTCAGTACTTC
CAISDQWGAENIQYF
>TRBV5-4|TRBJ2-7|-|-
TGTGCCAGCAGCTTGCCTGGAGGGCGAAACAGGGACGAGCAGTACTTC
CASSLPGGRNRDEQYF
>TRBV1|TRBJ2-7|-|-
TGCACCAGCAGCCACCTGGGACTAGCGGGAAGAGGAAGCTCCTACGAGCAGTACTTC
CTSSHLGLAGRGSSYEQYF
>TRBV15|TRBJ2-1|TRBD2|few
TGTGCCACCAGCAGAGATCTTCTAGCGGGAGTGAATGAGCAGTTCTTC
CATSRDLLAGVNEQFF
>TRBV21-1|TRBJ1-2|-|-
TGTGCCAGCAGCATCAGTCCAGGGGTTCACGACTATGGCTACACCTTC
CASSISPGVHDYGYTF
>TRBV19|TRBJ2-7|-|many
TGTGCCAGTAGTATTTTTACCGGGAAGGGGGGCGAGCAGTACTTC
CASSIFTGKGGEQYF
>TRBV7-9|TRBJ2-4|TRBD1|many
TGTGCCAGCAGCTCAGACAGGGGCGGTGACATTCAGTACTTC
CASSSDRGGDIQYF